The T cell receptor (beta chain) under discussion was sequenced for a study of T-cell memory formation after mild COVID-19. TCRdb re-called the 5' RACE reads with MiXCR, one entry per CDR3 protein. The sample records more than 300,000 distinct CDR3 sequences, 14% being singletons. Germline V CDR1 and CDR2: SGDLS, YYNGEE. CDR3 length equals 15 residues. The germline V and J ends were trimmed by 0 bases and 1 base, with 10 bases remaining between them. The specimen sequenced was PBMCs or a T cell subset sorted from them (not recorded which). The gene calls are TRBV9 and TRBJ1-1; perhaps TRBD1 as D (6 bases). This clonotype originated in a man younger than 35 who had mild COVID-19 (a few samples of this study predate the infection). Cell type and time point are not known. For the CDR3, the DNA is TGTGCCAGCAGCGTAGAGGGACACCGGAACACTGAAGCTTTCTTT. It is translated as CASSVEGHRNTEAFF.